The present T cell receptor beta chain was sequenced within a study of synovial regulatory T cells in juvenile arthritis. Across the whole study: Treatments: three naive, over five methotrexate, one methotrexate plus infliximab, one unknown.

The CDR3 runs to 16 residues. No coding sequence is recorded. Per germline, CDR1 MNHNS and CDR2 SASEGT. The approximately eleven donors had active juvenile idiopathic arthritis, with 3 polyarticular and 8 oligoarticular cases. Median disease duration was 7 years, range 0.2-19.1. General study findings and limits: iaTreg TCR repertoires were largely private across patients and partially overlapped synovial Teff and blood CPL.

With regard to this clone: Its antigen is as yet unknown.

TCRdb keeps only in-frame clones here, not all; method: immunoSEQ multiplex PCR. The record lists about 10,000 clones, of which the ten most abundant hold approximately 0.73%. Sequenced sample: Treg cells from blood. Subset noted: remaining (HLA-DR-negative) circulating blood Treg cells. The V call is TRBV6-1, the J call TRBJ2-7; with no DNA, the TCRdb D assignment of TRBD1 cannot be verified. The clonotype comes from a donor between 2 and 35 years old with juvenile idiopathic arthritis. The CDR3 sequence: CASSELGAGGIYEQYF.